A selection of T cell receptor beta chains follows, all from one sample in a study of T-cell memory formation after mild COVID-19. One entry per CDR3 protein results from TCRdb running MiXCR on the 5' RACE reads. Among roughly 400,000 distinct CDR3 sequences listed, around 17% were seen once. The material sequenced was PBMCs or a T cell subset sorted from them (not recorded which). The receptors derive from a man aged 18 to 29 who had mild COVID-19 (a few samples of this study predate the infection). Cell type and time point are not known. Both conserved end residues are part of each CDR3. The D gene is left open where the match is weak. Rows give clone size only sometimes, using once, few, many, or a class for an expanded clone.

d_call,clone_size,v_call,j_call,cdr3_nt,cdr3_aa
TRBD2,few,TRBV6-5,TRBJ2-5,TGTGCCAGCAGCCGAGTTCCGGGACTAGCGGGGGGGCGGGAGACCCAGTACTTC,CASSRVPGLAGGRETQYF
NA,many,TRBV7-6,TRBJ2-3,TGTGCCAGCAGCTTAGTCGGCAGGAGCACAGATACGCAGTATTTT,CASSLVGRSTDTQYF
NA,NA,TRBV7-9,TRBJ1-6,TGTGCCAGCAGACCGATGGCGCAGAGTGCACCCCTCCACTTT,CASRPMAQSAPLHF
NA,many,TRBV28,TRBJ2-3,TGTGCCAGCACTCGGGGTGATACGCAGTATTTT,CASTRGDTQYF
TRBD1,few,TRBV7-2,TRBJ2-5,TGTGCCAGCAGCCTAAGACCGGGACAGGGGCCCCAGTACTTC,CASSLRPGQGPQYF
NA,NA,TRBV20-1,TRBJ2-3,TGCAGTCAAGACCGCAGGGACACAGATACGAAGTATTTT,CSQDRRDTDTKYF
NA,NA,TRBV24-1,TRBJ2-5,TGTGCCACCAGTGATTCGGAGGAGACCCAGTACTTC,CATSDSEETQYF
TRBD2,NA,TRBV12-3/TRBV12-4,TRBJ2-4,TGTGCCAGCAGTCCAAGGGGAGGGATAGCCAAAAACATTCAGTACTTC,CASSPRGGIAKNIQYF
TRBD1,NA,TRBV9,TRBJ2-2,TGTGCCAGTACAGGGGGCGAGGAGCTGTTTTTT,CASTGGEELFF
NA,few,TRBV7-9,TRBJ1-1,TGTGCCAGCAGCTTTGGCTGGGATGTAAGGGGCACTGAAGCTTTCTTT,CASSFGWDVRGTEAFF
TRBD1,NA,TRBV29-1,TRBJ2-5,TGCAGCGTTGCCCTGGTACAGGGGAGAGAGACCCAGTACTTC,CSVALVQGRETQYF
NA,NA,TRBV6-2/TRBV6-3,TRBJ1-6,TGTGCCAGCACCCAAGAGGGGGAATACTACTATAATTCACCCCTCCACTTT,CASTQEGEYYYNSPLHF
TRBD1,few,TRBV27,TRBJ2-5,TGTGCCAGCACCGGGACAGGGGAGCTACAAGAGACCCAGTACTTC,CASTGTGELQETQYF
NA,few,TRBV7-2,TRBJ2-3,TGTGCCAGCAGCTTGTCCCGTAGCTCAGATACGCAGTATTTT,CASSLSRSSDTQYF
NA,NA,TRBV7-2,TRBJ1-1,TGTGCCAGCGGACGGGGGGGTAAAACTGAAGCTTTCTTT,CASGRGGKTEAFF
NA,NA,TRBV6-6,TRBJ2-7,TGTGCCAGCAGTCTTGGTATAGGGGGCGAGCAGTACTTC,CASSLGIGGEQYF
NA,few,TRBV6-2/TRBV6-3,TRBJ1-5,TGTGCCAGCACGACCCGCATGCTCAATCAGCCCCAGCATTTT,CASTTRMLNQPQHF
NA,few,TRBV20-1,TRBJ1-1,TGCAGTGCTAGAGACAGAAGAGTAAACACTGAAGCTTTCTTT,CSARDRRVNTEAFF
TRBD1,few,TRBV20-1,TRBJ2-1,TGCAGTGCTAGAGAGGTGGGGCAGGGGGTCCAGGTCTTC,CSAREVGQGVQVF
TRBD2,NA,TRBV29-1,TRBJ2-7,TGCAGCGTTGGGGCTAGCGGGGGCAGCCTCTACGAGCAGTACTTC,CSVGASGGSLYEQYF
NA,NA,TRBV25-1,TRBJ2-2,TGTGCCAGCACGGCGGACCCTAACACCGGGGAGCTGTTTTTT,CASTADPNTGELFF
NA,few,TRBV6-1,TRBJ2-3,TGTGCCAGCAGTGTGAGGGGAGATACGCAGTATTTT,CASSVRGDTQYF
NA,few,TRBV7-9,TRBJ2-5,TGTGCCAGCAGCTACGACATAGAGACCCAGTACTTC,CASSYDIETQYF
TRBD2,few,TRBV9,TRBJ2-3,TGTGCCAGCAGCGTAGATGCGGGGGGGCTGGCAGATACGCAGTATTTT,CASSVDAGGLADTQYF
NA,NA,TRBV29-1,TRBJ1-2,TGCAGCGTCGGAAAGGACAGACCTCGAGGCTATGGCTACACCTTC,CSVGKDRPRGYGYTF
NA,NA,TRBV10-3,TRBJ2-2,TGTGCCATCAGTGATCAAGTGTCCGGGGAGCTGTTTTTT,CAISDQVSGELFF
NA,few,TRBV18,TRBJ2-5,TGTGCCAGCTCCCCGAACACAGCGGTACAAGAGACCCAGTACTTC,CASSPNTAVQETQYF
NA,few,TRBV30,TRBJ1-1,TGTGCCTGGAGTGGCCTCACAGGCACTGAAGCTTTCTTT,CAWSGLTGTEAFF
TRBD2,NA,TRBV5-1,TRBJ2-5,TGCGCCAGCAGCTTTTTAGCGGGGCAAGAGACCCAGTACTTC,CASSFLAGQETQYF
NA,once,TRBV12-3/TRBV12-4,TRBJ1-1,TGTGCCAGCAGTTTCAGAAGGGACACTGAAGCTTTCTTT,CASSFRRDTEAFF
NA,NA,TRBV5-1,TRBJ2-2,TGCGCCAGCGGAGAGGGGATTCCCGGGGAGCTGTTTTTT,CASGEGIPGELFF
NA,NA,TRBV20-1,TRBJ2-5,TGCAGTGCTCGGGACTCCTTAACAGAGACCCAGTACTTC,CSARDSLTETQYF
TRBD2,few,TRBV20-1,TRBJ2-4,TGCAGTGCCGCTACTAGCGGGGGGTCCAAAAACATTCAGTACTTC,CSAATSGGSKNIQYF
NA,few,TRBV15,TRBJ2-7,TGTGCCACCAGCAGAGAAGGTGAACAGGGTGGATCCGAGCAGTACTTC,CATSREGEQGGSEQYF
NA,few,TRBV27,TRBJ1-1,TGTGCCAGCAGTCCGAGGGTGGGTGAAGCTTTCTTT,CASSPRVGEAFF